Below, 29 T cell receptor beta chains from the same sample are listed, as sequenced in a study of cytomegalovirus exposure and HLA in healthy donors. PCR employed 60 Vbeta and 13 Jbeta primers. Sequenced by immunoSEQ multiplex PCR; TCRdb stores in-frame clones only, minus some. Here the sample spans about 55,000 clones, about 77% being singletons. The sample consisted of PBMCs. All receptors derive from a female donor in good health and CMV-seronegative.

This CDR3 is CASSLAGFQGDTQYF. The DNA of the CDR3 is TGCGCCAGCAGCTTGGCTGGGTTCCAGGGAGATACGCAGTATTTT. J is TRBJ2-3 and V is TRBV5-1; perhaps TRBD1 as D (5 bases). The V and J ends lost 0 bases and 5 bases respectively, with 13 bases between them. Per germline, CDR1 SGHRS and CDR2 YFSETQ. The CDR3 runs to 15 residues. Full variable domain (remainder filled in from reference TRBV5-1 and TRBJ2-3): KAGVTQTPRYLIKTRGQQVTLSCSPISGHRSVSWYQQTPGQGLQFLFEYFSETQRNKGNFPGRFSGRQFSNSRSEMNVSTLELGDSALYLCASSLAGFQGDTQYFGPGTRLTVL.

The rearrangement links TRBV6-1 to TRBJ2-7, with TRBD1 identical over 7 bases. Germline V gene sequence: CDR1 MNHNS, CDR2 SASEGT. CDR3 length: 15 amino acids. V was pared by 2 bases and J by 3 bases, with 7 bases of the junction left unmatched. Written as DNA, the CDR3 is TGTGCCAGCAGTGAATGGAACAGGGGACACTACGAGCAGTACTTC. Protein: CASSEWNRGHYEQYF.

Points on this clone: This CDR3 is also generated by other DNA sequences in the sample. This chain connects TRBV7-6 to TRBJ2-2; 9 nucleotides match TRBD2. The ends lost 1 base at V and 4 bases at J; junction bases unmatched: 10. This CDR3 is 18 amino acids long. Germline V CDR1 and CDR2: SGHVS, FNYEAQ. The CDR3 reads CASSLGVAGDRPTGELFF. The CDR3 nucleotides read TGTGCCAGCAGCTTAGGGGTAGCGGGGGACCGACCCACCGGGGAGCTGTTTTTT.

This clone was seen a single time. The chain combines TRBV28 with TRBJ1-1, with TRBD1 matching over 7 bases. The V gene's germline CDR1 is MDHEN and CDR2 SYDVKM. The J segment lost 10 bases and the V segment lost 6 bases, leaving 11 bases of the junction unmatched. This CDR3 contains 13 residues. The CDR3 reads CASSTPAQGGAFF. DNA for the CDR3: TGTGCCAGCAGCACCCCCGCCCAGGGGGGAGCTTTCTTT.

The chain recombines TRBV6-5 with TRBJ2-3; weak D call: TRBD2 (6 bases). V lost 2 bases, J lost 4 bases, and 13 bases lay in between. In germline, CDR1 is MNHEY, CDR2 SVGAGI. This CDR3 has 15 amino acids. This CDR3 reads CASSYLGSGADTQYF. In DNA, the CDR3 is TGTGCCAGCAGTTACCTGGGATCGGGGGCAGATACGCAGTATTTT.

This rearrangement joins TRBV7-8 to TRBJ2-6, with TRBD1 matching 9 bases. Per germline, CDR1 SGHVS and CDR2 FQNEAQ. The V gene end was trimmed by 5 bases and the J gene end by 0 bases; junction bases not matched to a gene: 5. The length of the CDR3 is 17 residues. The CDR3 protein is CASSRDRAFSGANVLTF. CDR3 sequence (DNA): TGTGCCAGCAGCAGGGACAGGGCTTTCTCTGGGGCCAACGTCCTGACTTTC.

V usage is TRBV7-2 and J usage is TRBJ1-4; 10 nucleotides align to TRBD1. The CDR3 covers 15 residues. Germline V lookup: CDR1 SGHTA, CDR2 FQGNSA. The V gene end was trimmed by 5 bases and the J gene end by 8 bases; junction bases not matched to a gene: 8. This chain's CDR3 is CASSRMRDRGEKLFF. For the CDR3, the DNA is TGTGCCAGCAGCCGAATGAGGGACAGGGGCGAAAAACTGTTTTTT.

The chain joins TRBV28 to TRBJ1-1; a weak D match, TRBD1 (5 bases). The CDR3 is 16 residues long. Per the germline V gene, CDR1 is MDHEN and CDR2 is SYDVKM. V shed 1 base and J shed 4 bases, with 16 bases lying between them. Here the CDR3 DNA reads TGTGCCAGCAGTTTATTCGGGAGGGCCGGGGGCACTGAAGCTTTCTTT. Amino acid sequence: CASSLFGRAGGTEAFF.

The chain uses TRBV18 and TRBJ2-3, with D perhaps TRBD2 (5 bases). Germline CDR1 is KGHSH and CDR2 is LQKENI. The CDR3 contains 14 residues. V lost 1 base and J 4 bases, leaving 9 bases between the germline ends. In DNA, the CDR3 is TGTGCCAGCTCACCACAGCCGGGGTCAGATACGCAGTATTTT. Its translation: CASSPQPGSDTQYF.

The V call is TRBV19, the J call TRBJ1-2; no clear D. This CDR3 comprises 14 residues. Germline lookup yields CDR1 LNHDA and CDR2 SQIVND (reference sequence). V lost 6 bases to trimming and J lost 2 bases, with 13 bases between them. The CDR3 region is CASRVVGVNYGYTF. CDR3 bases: TGTGCCAGTAGGGTAGTGGGAGTGAACTATGGCTACACCTTC.

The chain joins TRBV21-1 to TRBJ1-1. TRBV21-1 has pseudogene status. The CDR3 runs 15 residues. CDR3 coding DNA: TGTGCCAGCAGCAGAAAGCGGGAAGGGGACACTGAAGCTTTCTTT. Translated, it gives CASSRKREGDTEAFF.

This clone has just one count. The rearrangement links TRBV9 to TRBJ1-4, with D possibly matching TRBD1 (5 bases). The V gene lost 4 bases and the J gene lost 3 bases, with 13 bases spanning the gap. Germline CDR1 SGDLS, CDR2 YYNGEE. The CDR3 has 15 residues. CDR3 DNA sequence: TGTGCCAGCAGCATGGTGGCGGGACCTAATGAAAAACTGTTTTTT. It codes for CASSMVAGPNEKLFF.

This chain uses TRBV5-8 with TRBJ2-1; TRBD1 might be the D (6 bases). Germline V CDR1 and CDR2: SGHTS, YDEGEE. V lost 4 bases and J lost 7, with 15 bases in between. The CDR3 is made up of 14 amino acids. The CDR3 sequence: CASSLIQGANEQFF. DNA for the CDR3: TGTGCCAGCAGCCTGATACAGGGCGCGAATGAGCAGTTCTTC.

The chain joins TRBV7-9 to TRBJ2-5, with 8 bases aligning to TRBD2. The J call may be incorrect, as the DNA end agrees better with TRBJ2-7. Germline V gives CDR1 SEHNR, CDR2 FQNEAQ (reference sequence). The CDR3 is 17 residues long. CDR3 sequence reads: CASSPRPRGGLPYEQYF. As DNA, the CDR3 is TGTGCCAGCAGCCCTAGACCGCGCGGGGGGCTTCCTTACGAGCAGTACTTC.

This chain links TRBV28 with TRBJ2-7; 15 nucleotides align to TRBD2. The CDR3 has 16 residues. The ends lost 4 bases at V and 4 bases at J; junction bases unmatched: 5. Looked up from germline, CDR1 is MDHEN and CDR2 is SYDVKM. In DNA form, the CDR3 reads TGTGCCAGCAGTTCTCCGGGACTAGCGGGAGGTTACGAGCAGTACTTC. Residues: CASSSPGLAGGYEQYF. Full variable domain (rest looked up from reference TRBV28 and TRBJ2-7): DVKVTQSSRYLVKRTGEKVFLECVQDMDHENMFWYRQDPGLGLRLIYFSYDVKMKEKGDIPEGYSVSREKKERFSLILESASTNQTSMYLCASSSPGLAGGYEQYFGPGTRLTVT.

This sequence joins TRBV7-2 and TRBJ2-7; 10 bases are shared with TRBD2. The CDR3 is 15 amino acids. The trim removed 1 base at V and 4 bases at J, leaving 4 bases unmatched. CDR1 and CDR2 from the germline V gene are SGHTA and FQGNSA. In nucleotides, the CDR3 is TGTGCCAGCAGCTTAGGGACTAGCGGTTGGTACGAGCAGTACTTC. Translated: CASSLGTSGWYEQYF.

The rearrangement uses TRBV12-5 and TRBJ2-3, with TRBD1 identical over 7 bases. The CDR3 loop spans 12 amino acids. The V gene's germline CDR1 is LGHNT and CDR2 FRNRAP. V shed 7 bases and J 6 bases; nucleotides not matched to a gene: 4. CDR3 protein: CASALRGDTQYF. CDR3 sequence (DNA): TGTGCTAGTGCCCTCAGGGGGGATACGCAGTATTTT.

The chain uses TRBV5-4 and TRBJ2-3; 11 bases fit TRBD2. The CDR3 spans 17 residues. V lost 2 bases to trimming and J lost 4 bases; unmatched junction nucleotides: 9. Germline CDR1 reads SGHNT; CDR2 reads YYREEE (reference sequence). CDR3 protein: CASSLLLTSGTADTQYF. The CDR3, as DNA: TGTGCCAGCAGCTTACTGCTGACTAGCGGGACAGCAGATACGCAGTATTTT.

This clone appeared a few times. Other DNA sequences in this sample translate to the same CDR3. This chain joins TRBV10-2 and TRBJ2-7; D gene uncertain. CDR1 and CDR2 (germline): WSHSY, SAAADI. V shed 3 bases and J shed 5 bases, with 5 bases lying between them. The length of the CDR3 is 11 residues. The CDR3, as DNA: TGCGCCAGCAGTGAACTAAACGAGCAGTACTTC. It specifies CASSELNEQYF.

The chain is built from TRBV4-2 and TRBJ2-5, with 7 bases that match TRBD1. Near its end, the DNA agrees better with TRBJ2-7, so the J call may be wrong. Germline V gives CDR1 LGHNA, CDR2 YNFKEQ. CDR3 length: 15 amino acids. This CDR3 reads CASSQMRTGDYEQYF. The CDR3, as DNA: TGTGCCAGCAGCCAGATGAGGACAGGCGACTACGAGCAGTACTTC.

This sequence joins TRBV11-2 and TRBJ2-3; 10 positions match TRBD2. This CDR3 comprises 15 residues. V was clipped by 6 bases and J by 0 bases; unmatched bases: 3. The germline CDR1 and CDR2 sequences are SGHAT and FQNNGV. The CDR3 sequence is CASRGLAASTDTQYF. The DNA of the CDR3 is TGTGCCAGCAGAGGACTAGCGGCTAGCACAGATACGCAGTATTTT.

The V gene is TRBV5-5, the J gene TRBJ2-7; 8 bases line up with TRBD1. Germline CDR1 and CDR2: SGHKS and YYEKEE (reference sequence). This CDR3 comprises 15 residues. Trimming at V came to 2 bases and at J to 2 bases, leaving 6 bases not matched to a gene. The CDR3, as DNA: TGTGCCAGCAGCTTAGACGGACAGGGTACCTACGAGCAGTACTTC. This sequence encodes CASSLDGQGTYEQYF.

The DNA for the CDR3 is TGTGCCAGCAGCGTAGGAAATAGCGGGACTTACAATGAGCAGTTCTTC. This codes for CASSVGNSGTYNEQFF. The rearrangement uses TRBV9 and TRBJ2-1; 8 bases map to TRBD2. V trimming: 0 bases; J trimming: 4 bases; junction bases outside the gene matches: 6. The CDR3 has 16 amino acids. CDR1 is SGDLS and CDR2 is YYNGEE in the germline V gene.

For the CDR3, the DNA is TGCAGCGTTGACGTAGAGGCTCAGGGGACCCAGTACTTC. Translated, it gives CSVDVEAQGTQYF. The V and J genes are TRBV29-1 and TRBJ2-5, with a possible D match to TRBD1 (5 bases). CDR3 size: 13 residues. V lost 3 bases, J lost 7 bases, and 15 bases lay in between. Germline CDR1 is SQVTM and CDR2 is ANQGSEA.

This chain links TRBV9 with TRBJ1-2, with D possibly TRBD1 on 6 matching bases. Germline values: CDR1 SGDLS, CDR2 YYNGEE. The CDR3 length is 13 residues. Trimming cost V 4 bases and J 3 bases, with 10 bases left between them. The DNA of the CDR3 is TGTGCCAGCAGCACCTGGACAGACTATGGCTACACCTTC. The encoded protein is CASSTWTDYGYTF.

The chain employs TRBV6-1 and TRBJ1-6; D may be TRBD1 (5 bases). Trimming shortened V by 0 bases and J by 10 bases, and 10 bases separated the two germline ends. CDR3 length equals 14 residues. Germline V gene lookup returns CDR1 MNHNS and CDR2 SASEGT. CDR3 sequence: CASSEAGHPSPLHF. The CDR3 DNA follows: TGTGCCAGCAGTGAAGCGGGGCATCCCTCACCCCTCCACTTT.

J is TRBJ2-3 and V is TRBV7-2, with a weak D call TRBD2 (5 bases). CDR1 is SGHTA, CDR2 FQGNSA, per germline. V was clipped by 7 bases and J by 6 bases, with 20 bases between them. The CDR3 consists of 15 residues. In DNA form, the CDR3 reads TGTGCCAGCACCCCCGGGGTCTTTGGTCTTGATACGCAGTATTTT. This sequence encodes CASTPGVFGLDTQYF.

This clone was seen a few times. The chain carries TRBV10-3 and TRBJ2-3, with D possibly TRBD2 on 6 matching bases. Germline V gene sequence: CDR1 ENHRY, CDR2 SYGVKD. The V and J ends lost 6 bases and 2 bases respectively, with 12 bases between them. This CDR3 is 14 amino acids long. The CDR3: CAIRGTPATDTQYF. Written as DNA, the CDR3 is TGTGCCATCAGGGGGACTCCTGCCACAGATACGCAGTATTTT.

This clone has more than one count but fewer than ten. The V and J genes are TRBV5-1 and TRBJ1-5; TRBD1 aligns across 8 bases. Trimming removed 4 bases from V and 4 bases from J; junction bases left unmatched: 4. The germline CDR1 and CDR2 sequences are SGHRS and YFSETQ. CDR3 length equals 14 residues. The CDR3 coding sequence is TGCGCCAGCAGCCCAGACAGGGGAAATCAGCCCCAGCATTTT. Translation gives CASSPDRGNQPQHF.